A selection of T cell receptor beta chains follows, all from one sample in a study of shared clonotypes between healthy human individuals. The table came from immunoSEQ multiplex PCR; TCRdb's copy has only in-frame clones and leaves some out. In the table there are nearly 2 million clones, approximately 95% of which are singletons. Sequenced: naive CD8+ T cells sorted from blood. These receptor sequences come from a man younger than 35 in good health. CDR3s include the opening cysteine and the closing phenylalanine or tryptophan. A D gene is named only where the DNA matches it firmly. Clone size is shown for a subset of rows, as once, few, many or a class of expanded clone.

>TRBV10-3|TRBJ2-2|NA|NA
TGTGCCATCAGTGAGTCGGGGCTTCCCGGGGAGCTGTTTTTT
CAISESGLPGELFF
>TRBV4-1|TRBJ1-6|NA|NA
TGCGCCAGCAGCCAAGAGTGGCGATCCTCACCCCTCCACTTT
CASSQEWRSSPLHF
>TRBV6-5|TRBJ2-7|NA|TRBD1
TGTGCCAGCTCCGACAGGGGGCGCTACGAGCAGTACTTC
CASSDRGRYEQYF
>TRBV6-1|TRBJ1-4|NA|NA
TGTGCCAGCAGTGAAGGACAGTTATGGGAAAAACTGTTTTTT
CASSEGQLWEKLFF
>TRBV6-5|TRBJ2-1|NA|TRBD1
TGTGCCAGCAGTTACTCTCAGGGGGACTCCTACAATGAGCAGTTCTTC
CASSYSQGDSYNEQFF
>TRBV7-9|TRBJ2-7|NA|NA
TGTGCCAGCAGCTTAGAGTTCGCCCGCGGGCAGTACTTC
CASSLEFARGQYF
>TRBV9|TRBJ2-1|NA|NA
TGTGCCAGCAGCCTCGGGGTAAATGAGCAGTTCTTC
CASSLGVNEQFF
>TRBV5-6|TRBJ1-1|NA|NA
TGTGCCAGCAGCTTGGCCAAGTGGGAGAACACTGAAGCTTTCTTT
CASSLAKWENTEAFF
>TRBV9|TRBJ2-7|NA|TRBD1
TGTGCCAGCAGCGTATTACAGGGGGACTACGAGCAGTACTTC
CASSVLQGDYEQYF
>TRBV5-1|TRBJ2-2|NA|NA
TGCGCCAGCAGCTTGGGAGGTGACGGGGAGCTGTTTTTT
CASSLGGDGELFF
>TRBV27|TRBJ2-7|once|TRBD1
TGTGCCAGCAGGCACTACGACAGGGTCTACGAGCAGTACTTC
CASRHYDRVYEQYF
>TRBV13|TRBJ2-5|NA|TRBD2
TGTGCCAGCAGCCCAGCGGCGGGGGGGCGTGAGACCCAGTACTTC
CASSPAAGGRETQYF
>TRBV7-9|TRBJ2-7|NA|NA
TGTGCCAGCAGCCCGTCGGCCCTAAGGGAGCAGTACTTC
CASSPSALREQYF
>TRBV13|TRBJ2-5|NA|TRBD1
TGTGCCAGCAGCCCTGGACAGGGTGGTGAGACCCAGTACTTC
CASSPGQGGETQYF
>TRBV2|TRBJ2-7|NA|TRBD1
TGTGCCAGCAGTGAGTGGCAGGGGGCGCAATACGAGCAGTACTTC
CASSEWQGAQYEQYF
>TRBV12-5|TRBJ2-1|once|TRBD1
TGTGCTAGTGGCCTCGGACAGGGGGTATACAATGAGCAGTTCTTC
CASGLGQGVYNEQFF
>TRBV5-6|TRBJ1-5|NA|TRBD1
TGTGCCAGCAGCTCAGCGACAGGGGCGAATCAGCCCCAGCATTTT
CASSSATGANQPQHF
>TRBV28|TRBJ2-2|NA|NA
TGTGCCAGCAGTTTGGGGGGGCCGAACACCGGGGAGCTGTTTTTT
CASSLGGPNTGELFF
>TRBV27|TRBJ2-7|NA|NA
TGTGCCAGCAGTCCAGGGTACAGGGAAGGGTCCTACGAGCAGTACTTC
CASSPGYREGSYEQYF
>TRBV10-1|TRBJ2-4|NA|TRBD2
TGCGCCAGCTTGATCCTGGGTAGCGGGGCCAAAAACATTCAGTACTTC
CASLILGSGAKNIQYF
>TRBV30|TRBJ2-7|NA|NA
TGTGCCTGGAGACTTGGGCACTACGAGCAGTACTTC
CAWRLGHYEQYF
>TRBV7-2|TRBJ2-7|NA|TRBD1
TGTGCCAGCAGCTCGCCGGACAGGGTCTACGAGCAGTACTTC
CASSSPDRVYEQYF
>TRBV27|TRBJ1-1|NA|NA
TGTGCCAGCAGTTTTTATAGGAACACTGAAGCTTTCTTT
CASSFYRNTEAFF
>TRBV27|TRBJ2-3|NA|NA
TGTGCCAGCTCCCCGCCCGGGAAAGAATGGGATACGCAGTATTTT
CASSPPGKEWDTQYF
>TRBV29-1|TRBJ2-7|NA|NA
TGCAGCGTTGCTTCACAGGGCTACGAGCAGTACTTC
CSVASQGYEQYF
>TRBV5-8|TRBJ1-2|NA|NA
TGTGCCAGCCCCCCTTCAAGAGGCTATGGCTACACCTTC
CASPPSRGYGYTF
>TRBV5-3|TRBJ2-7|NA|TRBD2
TGTGCCAGAAGTTTCGACCTATCTAGCGGAATCTCCTACGAGCAGTACTTC
CARSFDLSSGISYEQYF
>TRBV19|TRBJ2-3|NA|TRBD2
TGTGCCAGTAGCACGACTAGCGGGGGGCCGGATACGCAGTATTTT
CASSTTSGGPDTQYF
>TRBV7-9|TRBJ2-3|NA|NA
TGTGCCAGCAGCTCAGAAGGGAGGTCAGATACGCAGTATTTT
CASSSEGRSDTQYF
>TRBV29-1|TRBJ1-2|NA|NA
TGCAGCGGGAGCTCGGCAGAAAACTATGGCTACACCTTC
CSGSSAENYGYTF
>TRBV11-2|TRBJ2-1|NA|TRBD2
TGTGCCAGCACCACGGGACTAGCGGGAGGCTACAATGAGCAGTTCTTC
CASTTGLAGGYNEQFF
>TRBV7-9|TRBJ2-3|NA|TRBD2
TGTGCCAGCAGTTCGGGTAGCGGGGGGCGAGATACGCAGTATTTT
CASSSGSGGRDTQYF
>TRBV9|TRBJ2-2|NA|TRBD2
TGTGCCAGCAGCGTAGCAGCGGGAGAACCGAACACCGGGGAGCTGTTTTTT
CASSVAAGEPNTGELFF
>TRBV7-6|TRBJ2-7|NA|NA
TGTGCCGTAAATACGCAGGGATCATCCTACGAGCAGTACTTC
CAVNTQGSSYEQYF
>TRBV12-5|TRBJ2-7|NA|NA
TGTGCTAGTGGCGACATTGGGGGCGGCTACGAGCAGTACTTC
CASGDIGGGYEQYF
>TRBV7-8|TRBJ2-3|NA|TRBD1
TGTGCCAGCAGCTACAGGGACAGGGACACAGATACGCAGTATTTT
CASSYRDRDTDTQYF
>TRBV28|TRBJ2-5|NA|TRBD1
TGTGCCAGCAGTTTACCACAGGGGTGGCAAGAGACCCAGTACTTC
CASSLPQGWQETQYF
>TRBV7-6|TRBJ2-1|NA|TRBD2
TGTGCCAGCAGCTTTCAGCGGGAGGGCCTTTACAATGAGCAGTTCTTC
CASSFQREGLYNEQFF
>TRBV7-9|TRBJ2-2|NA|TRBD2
TGTGCCAGCAGCCAGGGACTATCGACCGGGGAGCTGTTTTTT
CASSQGLSTGELFF
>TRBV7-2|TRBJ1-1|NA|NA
TGTGCCAGCAGCTTTATCGGGGCTTATGTTGAAGCTTTCTTT
CASSFIGAYVEAFF
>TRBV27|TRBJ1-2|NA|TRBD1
TGTGCCAGCAGTTCTCTAAACCCGACAGGGGCCTATGGCTACACCTTC
CASSSLNPTGAYGYTF
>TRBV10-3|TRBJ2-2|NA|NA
TGTGCCATCAGTGACCCGGGGGACACCGGGGAGCTGTTTTTT
CAISDPGDTGELFF
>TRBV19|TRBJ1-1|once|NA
TGTGCCACTGCCGGGCCGAACACTGAAGCTTTCTTT
CATAGPNTEAFF
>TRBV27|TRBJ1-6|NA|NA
TGTGCCAGCCAAGCAGGCAGAGGCAATTCACCCCTCCACTTT
CASQAGRGNSPLHF
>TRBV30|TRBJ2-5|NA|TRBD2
TGTGCCTGGCACCCCGGGACTAGCGGGACTTACGAGACCCAGTACTTC
CAWHPGTSGTYETQYF
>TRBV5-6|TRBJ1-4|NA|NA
TGTGCCAGCAGCTCCGGGGTGGGAAAACTGTTTTTT
CASSSGVGKLFF
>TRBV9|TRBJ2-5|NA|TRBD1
TGTGCCAGCAGTGGGACAGGGCTAACAGAGACCCAGTACTTC
CASSGTGLTETQYF
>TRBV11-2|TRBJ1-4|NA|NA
TGTGCCAGCAGCCCCAGACAGGTTTCTAATGAAAAACTGTTTTTT
CASSPRQVSNEKLFF
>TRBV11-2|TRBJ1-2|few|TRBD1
TGTGCCAGCAGCTTAGTCGACAGGGATGGCTACACCTTC
CASSLVDRDGYTF
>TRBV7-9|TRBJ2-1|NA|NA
TGTGCCAGCAGCTTGGGACATTGGGAACGCAATGAGCAGTTCTTC
CASSLGHWERNEQFF
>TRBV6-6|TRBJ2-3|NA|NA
TGTGCCAGCAGTTCGGGGTCTTCAGATACGCAGTATTTT
CASSSGSSDTQYF
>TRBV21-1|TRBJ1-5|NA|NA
TGTGCCAGCAGCAAAGTGGACAGGATGGGGCCTCATAGCAATCAGCCCCAGCATTTT
CASSKVDRMGPHSNQPQHF
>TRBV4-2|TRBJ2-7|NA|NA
TGTGCCAGCAGGACCACCCCAGGGCTCCAGGGCGAGCAGTACTTC
CASRTTPGLQGEQYF